This passage covers 7 T cell receptor beta chains from one sample sequenced in a study of CD8 T cells in Susac syndrome (dated by TCRdb to the late 2010s). The library was produced with the immunoSEQ multiplex PCR assay. RNA was extracted using the RNeasy kit, and about 0.45 to 1 ug of the RNA was reverse transcribed with random hexamers. Through fastp at Q25 and MiXCR, TCRdb rebuilt clones from the public reads, retaining in-frame beta chains. When rows share a CDR3 protein, they turn into one entry using the most common DNA and genes. This sample comprises about 120,000 distinct CDR3 sequences, nearly 95% of them detected only once. Of the sample, 0.13% to 0.15% is held by the ten largest clones. Specimen: CD4+ T cells from PBMCs. These receptors all stem from a human donor in good health.

The chain employs TRBV19 and TRBJ1-5; D is perhaps TRBD1 (5 bases). The CDR3 has 15 amino acids. Trimming pared 0 bases from V and 5 bases from J, leaving 11 bases between. Germline V gene lookup returns CDR1 LNHDA and CDR2 SQIVND (reference sequence). Written as DNA, the CDR3 is TGTGCCAGTAGTATAGAGGGGCGACGGGATCAGCCCCAGCATTTT. The encoded protein is CASSIEGRRDQPQHF.

The CDR3 here is CASSLSPERKDTEAFF. CDR3 DNA sequence: TGTGCCAGCAGTTTATCGCCAGAAAGGAAGGACACTGAAGCTTTCTTT. The J gene is TRBJ1-1, the V gene TRBV27; unclear D gene. Germline values: CDR1 MNHEY, CDR2 SMNVEV (reference sequence). V lost 0 bases to trimming and J lost 3 bases, with 14 bases between them. The CDR3 totals 16 residues.

The V call is TRBV11-1, the J call TRBJ1-2; D unresolved. This CDR3 is 12 amino acids long. CDR1 is SGHAT and CDR2 is FQDESV in the germline V gene (reference sequence). V was clipped by 1 base and J by 7 bases, with 7 bases between them. CDR3 nucleotide sequence: TGTGCCAGCAGCTTAGAGCCCGGTGGCTACACCTTC. This encodes CASSLEPGGYTF. The full variable domain, its missing parts supplied by reference TRBV11-1 and TRBJ1-2, is EAEVAQSPRYKITEKSQAVAFWCDPISGHATLYWYRQILGQGPELLVQFQDESVVDDSQLPKDRFSAERLKGVDSTLKIQPAELGDSAMYLCASSLEPGGYTFGSGTRLTVV.

Note on this clonotype: One end of the junction does not line up with germline, which may come from a read error. The chain employs TRBV29-1 and TRBJ2-3; D is uncertain. Germline lookup yields CDR1 SQVTM and CDR2 ANQGSEA. This CDR3 is built from 14 residues. This chain's CDR3 is CSVEWPAPTDTQCF. CDR3 DNA sequence: TGCAGCGTTGAATGGCCAGCACCCACAGATACGCAGTGTTTT.

V usage is TRBV11-3 and J usage is TRBJ2-2; weak D call: TRBD2 (6 bases). The germline gives CDR1 SGHNT, CDR2 YENEEA. The CDR3 sequence is 17 residues long. Trimming stripped 0 bases from V and 0 bases from J, with 11 bases between. The CDR3 region has the DNA TGTGCCAGCAGCTTAGAGCGGGGCCCTACGAACACCGGGGAGCTGTTTTTT. Translated: CASSLERGPTNTGELFF.

The chain employs TRBV7-2 and TRBJ2-7; weak D call: TRBD2 (6 bases). Germline CDR1 SGHTA, CDR2 FQGNSA. V gave up 2 bases and J gave up 2 bases, with 7 bases separating them. CDR3 length: 13 amino acids. As DNA, the CDR3 is TGTGCCAGCAGCTTAAGCGGGCCCTACGAGCAGTACTTC. Translated: CASSLSGPYEQYF.

The chain combines TRBV18 with TRBJ2-5; D is unresolved. Germline assignment: CDR1 KGHSH and CDR2 LQKENI. Trimming pared 3 bases from V and 0 bases from J, leaving 2 bases between. CDR3 length: 12 amino acids. The CDR3 loop reads CASSPYQETQYF. The CDR3 DNA is TGTGCCAGCTCACCTTACCAAGAGACCCAGTACTTC.